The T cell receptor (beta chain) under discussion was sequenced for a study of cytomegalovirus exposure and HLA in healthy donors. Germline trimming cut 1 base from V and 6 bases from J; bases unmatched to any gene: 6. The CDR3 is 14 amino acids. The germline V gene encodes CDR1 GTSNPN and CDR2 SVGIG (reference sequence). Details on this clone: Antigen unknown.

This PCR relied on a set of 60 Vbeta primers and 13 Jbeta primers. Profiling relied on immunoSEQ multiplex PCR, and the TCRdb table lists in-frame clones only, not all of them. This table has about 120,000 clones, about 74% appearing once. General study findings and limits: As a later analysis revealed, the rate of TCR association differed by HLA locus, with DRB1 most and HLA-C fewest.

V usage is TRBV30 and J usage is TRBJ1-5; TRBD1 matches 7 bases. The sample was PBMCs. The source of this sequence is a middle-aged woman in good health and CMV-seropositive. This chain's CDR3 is CAWSEGSGGQPQHF. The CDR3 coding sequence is TGTGCCTGGAGTGAAGGTTCAGGGGGTCAGCCCCAGCATTTT.